Following are 20 T cell receptor beta chains from one sample sequenced in a study of blood T cell repertoires in COVID-19. Here immunoSEQ multiplex PCR was the method, and the copy in TCRdb shows in-frame clones only, minus some. Among some 250,000 clones listed, more than 75% were seen once. Sequenced input: peripheral blood. Every receptor here comes from a woman in her 40s who had recovered from COVID-19.

V gene TRBV19 combines with J gene TRBJ1-1, with TRBD1 as a possible D gene (5 bases). The germline V gene has CDR1 LNHDA and CDR2 SQIVND (reference sequence). Trimming shortened V by 7 bases and J by 1 base, and 16 bases separated the two germline ends. The CDR3 covers 15 residues. CDR3 coding DNA: TGTGCCAGTACCACGGGGGGGGTAGGGAACACTGAAGCTTTCTTT. Translating it yields CASTTGGVGNTEAFF.

The chain recombines TRBV20-1 with TRBJ2-5; D is uncertain. V was clipped by 5 bases and J by 10 bases, with 14 bases between them. The germline V gene has CDR1 DFQATT and CDR2 SNEGSKA (reference sequence). CDR3 length equals 11 residues. CDR3: CSAPPQLVQYF. The CDR3 DNA reads TGCAGTGCTCCACCACAATTGGTCCAGTACTTC.

The chain links TRBV6-2 or TRBV6-3 to TRBJ2-6, with D possibly being TRBD1 (6 bases). Germline lookup yields CDR1 MNHEY and CDR2 SVGEGT. The V end was cut by 2 bases, the J end by 1 base, with 12 bases between. The CDR3 consists of 17 residues. CDR3 residues: CASSYPSRGSGANVLTF. For the CDR3, the DNA is TGTGCCAGCAGTTACCCATCAAGGGGGTCTGGGGCCAACGTCCTGACTTTC.

The rearrangement uses TRBV5-1 and TRBJ2-5; D is perhaps TRBD1 (6 bases). Looked up from germline, CDR1 is SGHRS and CDR2 is YFSETQ. Between the trimmed V and J ends, which lost 2 bases and 2 bases, there was a span of 7 bases. The CDR3 consists of 13 residues. The CDR3 sequence: CASSFTGQETQYF. The DNA of the CDR3 is TGCGCCAGCAGCTTTACAGGGCAAGAGACCCAGTACTTC.

V gene TRBV28 combines with J gene TRBJ1-2; D ambiguous. This CDR3 comprises 13 residues. V lost 3 bases and J 5 bases, leaving 10 bases between the germline ends. CDR1 is MDHEN and CDR2 is SYDVKM in the germline V gene. CDR3 residues: CASSLRAPYGYTF. CDR3 sequence (DNA): TGTGCCAGCAGTTTGCGGGCCCCGTATGGCTACACCTTC.

The gene calls are TRBV5-1 and TRBJ2-7, with 7 bases aligning to TRBD1. Germline values: CDR1 SGHRS, CDR2 YFSETQ. The CDR3 runs 14 residues. J gave up 4 bases and V 2 bases, and 6 bases lay outside the gene matches. The CDR3: CASSFGTGEYEQYF. CDR3 DNA sequence: TGCGCCAGCAGCTTTGGAACAGGGGAGTACGAGCAGTACTTC.

The chain is built from TRBV29-1 and TRBJ2-7; TRBD2 aligns across 9 bases. After removal of 7 bases from V and 2 bases from J, the junction contained 6 bases not matched to a gene. The CDR3 has 13 amino acids. Germline CDR1 reads SQVTM; CDR2 reads ANQGSEA. CDR3: CSGRVAGAYEQYV. The CDR3 nucleotides read TGCAGCGGCCGGGTAGCGGGGGCCTACGAGCAGTACGTC.

This clone was picked up a small number of times. The rearrangement uses TRBV4-3 and TRBJ2-7; TRBD1 is a possible D gene (5 bases). The CDR3 covers 15 residues. Per germline, CDR1 LGHNA and CDR2 YSLEER. V gave up 1 base and J gave up 2 bases, with 12 bases separating them. The CDR3 sequence: CASSQGQGGAYEQYF. The DNA of the CDR3 is TGCGCCAGCAGCCAAGGGCAGGGTGGGGCCTACGAGCAGTACTTC.

The chain joins TRBV7-2 to TRBJ2-3; 13 positions match TRBD2. Germline CDR1 reads SGHTA; CDR2 reads FQGNSA. CDR3 length: 16 amino acids. Trimming at V came to 5 bases and at J to 5 bases, leaving 7 bases not matched to a gene. The CDR3 nucleotides read TGTGCCAGCAGCCCCGGGACTAGCGGGATGGGAGATACGCAGTATTTT. It translates to CASSPGTSGMGDTQYF.

The chain links TRBV11-3 to TRBJ1-1, with unresolved D. V lost 3 bases and J 1 base, leaving 18 bases between the germline ends. The CDR3 is 17 residues long. Germline V gene data show CDR1 as SGHNT and CDR2 as YENEEA. CDR3: CASSFYRFPGGNTEAFF. The CDR3 coding sequence is TGTGCCAGCAGCTTTTATCGGTTTCCGGGTGGGAACACTGAAGCTTTCTTT.

A single count supports this clone. This specimen includes other DNA sequences encoding the same CDR3. The chain carries TRBV12-3 or TRBV12-4 and TRBJ1-2; 8 positions agree with TRBD1. This CDR3 comprises 12 residues. The trim removed 5 bases at V and 8 bases at J, leaving 4 bases unmatched. The CDR3 region has the DNA TGTGCCAGCAGTCCTGGACAGGGCGGCTACACCTTC. Translation gives CASSPGQGGYTF.

The chain combines TRBV5-4 with TRBJ1-2, with TRBD1 as a possible D gene (5 bases). V was clipped by 4 bases and J by 4 bases, with 14 bases between them. Germline lookup yields CDR1 SGHNT and CDR2 YYREEE (reference sequence). The CDR3 runs 14 residues. For the CDR3, the DNA is TGTGCCAGCAGCGAACGGGCGGGGACCTATGGCTACACCTTC. Its translation is CASSERAGTYGYTF.

This rearrangement joins TRBV18 to TRBJ2-2, with 11 nucleotides matching TRBD1. Per germline, CDR1 KGHSH and CDR2 LQKENI. The CDR3 runs to 16 residues. The junction had 3 bases not matched to a gene; V was cut back by 3 bases and J by 3 bases. The CDR3 sequence: CASSPPGQGDTGELFF. DNA for the CDR3: TGTGCCAGCTCACCCCCGGGACAGGGGGACACCGGGGAGCTGTTTTTT.

The chain uses TRBV6-2 or TRBV6-3 and TRBJ2-1; possible D gene TRBD2, 6 bases. The CDR3 is 13 amino acids. V was shortened by 1 base and J by 15 bases, with 16 bases between the two germline ends. CDR1 is MNHEY, CDR2 SVGEGT, per germline. The CDR3 region has the DNA TGTGCCAGCAGTTACTTGGGGGGAGGTAGTAGGTTCTTC. Translated, it gives CASSYLGGGSRFF.

The chain joins TRBV7-8 to TRBJ1-5, with TRBD1 matching 9 bases. After removal of 5 bases from V and 1 base from J, the junction contained 6 bases not matched to a gene. The V gene's germline CDR1 is SGHVS and CDR2 FQNEAQ. The length of the CDR3 is 16 residues. CDR3: CASSPGGTGSNQPQHF. The CDR3 DNA follows: TGTGCCAGCAGCCCGGGGGGGACAGGGAGCAATCAGCCCCAGCATTTT.

Only a few counts were recorded for this clone. The chain couples TRBV30 to TRBJ1-2; TRBD1 is a possible D gene (5 bases). CDR3 length: 13 residues. Germline V gives CDR1 GTSNPN, CDR2 SVGIG (reference sequence). The germline V and J ends were trimmed by 7 bases and 0 bases, with 12 bases remaining between them. The CDR3 nucleotides read TGTGCCTCTCACAGGCCGGCTAACTATGGCTACACCTTC. This codes for CASHRPANYGYTF. Full variable domain (rest looked up from reference TRBV30 and TRBJ1-2): SQTIHQWPATLVQPVGSPLSLECTVEGTSNPNLYWYRQAAGRGLQLLFYSVGIGQISSEVPQNLSASRPQDRQFILSSKKLLLSDSGFYLCASHRPANYGYTFGSGTRLTVV.

This sequence joins TRBV7-9 and TRBJ2-1; TRBD2 matches 7 bases. The CDR3 contains 18 residues. V trimming: 2 bases; J trimming: 3 bases; junction bases outside the gene matches: 13. Germline loops: CDR1 SEHNR, CDR2 FQNEAQ (reference sequence). CDR3 protein: CASSLPTRHTGGYNEQFF. CDR3 DNA sequence: TGTGCCAGCAGCTTACCCACCCGGCACACGGGGGGCTACAATGAGCAGTTCTTC.

The chain combines TRBV11-3 with TRBJ1-6, with D tentatively TRBD1 (5 bases). V lost 1 base and J 7 bases, leaving 11 bases between the germline ends. Germline V CDR1 and CDR2: SGHNT, YENEEA. The CDR3 consists of 15 residues. This CDR3 is CASSLGGTANSPLHF. The CDR3 DNA reads as TGTGCCAGCAGCTTAGGCGGGACGGCCAATTCACCCCTCCACTTT.

The V call is TRBV7-2, the J call TRBJ2-7, with a weak D call TRBD1 (5 bases). The length of the CDR3 is 14 residues. Germline CDR1 SGHTA, CDR2 FQGNSA. V was trimmed by 3 bases and J by 2 bases, leaving 11 bases between them. DNA of the CDR3: TGTGCCAGCAGCTTGGGCAGGGCGACCTACGAGCAGTACTTC. It yields the protein CASSLGRATYEQYF.

This clone turned up a few times. The rearrangement uses TRBV18 and TRBJ2-1; 8 bases line up with TRBD1. The CDR3 sequence is 15 residues long. The germline gives CDR1 KGHSH, CDR2 LQKENI. J lost 6 bases, V lost 3 bases, and 7 bases had no gene match. CDR3 DNA sequence: TGTGCCAGCTCACCGACAGGGGCCTGGGGCAATGAGCAGTTCTTC. The encoded protein is CASSPTGAWGNEQFF.